Following are 20 T cell receptor beta chains from one sample sequenced in a study of blood T cell repertoires in COVID-19. Only in-frame clones appear in the TCRdb table, and some are missing; sequencing was by immunoSEQ multiplex PCR. The repertoire holds some 250,000 clones, with around 80% as singletons. Sequencing used peripheral blood. The receptors were gathered from a man aged 35-49 years with active or convalescent COVID-19.

The gene calls are TRBV6-5 and TRBJ1-1; 9 positions match TRBD1. CDR1 and CDR2 from the germline V gene are MNHEY and SVGAGI. With V trimmed by 2 bases and J by 0 bases, 4 bases remained unmatched. This CDR3 has 16 amino acids. Written as DNA, the CDR3 is TGTGCCAGCAGTTACGGGGGACAGGGCATGAACACTGAAGCTTTCTTT. It yields the protein CASSYGGQGMNTEAFF.

The genes are TRBV6-2 or TRBV6-3 and TRBJ1-6, with TRBD1 identical over 8 bases. J lost 4 bases, V lost 0 bases, and 2 bases had no gene match. The CDR3 spans 16 residues. Germline V lookup: CDR1 MNHEY, CDR2 SVGEGT. The CDR3 spells CASSYSGQAYNSPLHF. Here the CDR3 DNA reads TGTGCCAGCAGTTACTCGGGACAGGCGTATAATTCACCCCTCCACTTT.

This clone was recorded once. The CDR3, as DNA: TGTGCCAGCAGCGTAGCCGGGACAGTCAGGGAGACCCAGTACTTC. Translating it yields CASSVAGTVRETQYF. The chain is built from TRBV7-3 and TRBJ2-5; 7 nucleotides match TRBD1. The CDR3 has 15 residues. Unmatched junction bases numbered 11, after V lost 5 bases and J lost 5 bases. Germline values: CDR1 SGHTA, CDR2 FQGTGA.

This clone was picked up a small number of times. The V and J genes are TRBV5-5 and TRBJ1-2; D is uncertain. The V gene lost 2 bases and the J gene lost 4 bases, with 12 bases spanning the gap. CDR3 length equals 14 residues. Looked up from germline, CDR1 is SGHKS and CDR2 is YYEKEE (reference sequence). The CDR3 here is CASSFSREAYGYTF. CDR3 bases: TGTGCCAGCAGCTTTAGTCGGGAGGCCTATGGCTACACCTTC.

Concerning this clone itself: Relative to the germline gene, one junction end is altered; a read error may explain this. The rearrangement uses TRBV7-7 and TRBJ2-1, with 16 bases that match TRBD2. The V gene's germline CDR1 is SSHAT and CDR2 FNYEAQ (reference sequence). The CDR3 covers 15 residues. The CDR3 protein is CASSAGLAGGNEQFF. CDR3 nucleotides: TGTGCTAGCAGCGCGGGACTAGCGGGAGGGAATGAGCAGTTCTTC.

J is TRBJ1-2 and V is TRBV6-6; 7 nucleotides line up with TRBD1. J was trimmed by 0 bases and V by 5 bases; bases with no gene match: 15. Germline CDR1 and CDR2: MNHNY and SVGAGI (reference sequence). The CDR3 is made up of 18 amino acids. The CDR3 sequence is CASSLDRVGLTPNYGYTF. CDR3 DNA sequence: TGTGCCAGCAGTCTTGACAGGGTTGGGCTGACACCTAACTATGGCTACACCTTC.

The J gene is TRBJ2-5, the V gene TRBV2; 8 nucleotides align to TRBD1. This CDR3 comprises 13 residues. V lost 6 bases, J lost 6 bases, and 6 bases stayed unmatched. Germline assignment: CDR1 SNHLY and CDR2 FYNNEI. CDR3 region: CASSAGQGQTQYF. The CDR3 nucleotides read TGTGCCAGCAGCGCTGGACAGGGACAGACCCAGTACTTC. Full variable domain (rest looked up from reference TRBV2 and TRBJ2-5): EPEVTQTPSHQVTQMGQEVILRCVPISNHLYFYWYRQILGQKVEFLVSFYNNEISEKSEIFDDQFSVERPDGSNFTLKIRSTKLEDSAMYFCASSAGQGQTQYFGPGTRLLVL.

The gene calls are TRBV19 and TRBJ2-7; tentatively, D is TRBD1 (6 bases). Between the trimmed V and J ends, which lost 4 bases and 5 bases, there was a span of 15 bases. The CDR3 length is 14 residues. The germline CDR1 and CDR2 sequences are LNHDA and SQIVND (reference sequence). CDR3 region: CASSRDTEKHEQYF. The CDR3 nucleotides are TGTGCCAGTAGTAGGGACACGGAGAAACACGAGCAGTACTTC. Drawing the rest from reference TRBV19 and TRBJ2-7, the complete variable domain is DGGITQSPKYLFRKEGQNVTLSCEQNLNHDAMYWYRQDPGQGLRLIYYSQIVNDFQKGDIAEGYSVSREKKESFPLTVTSAQKNPTAFYLCASSRDTEKHEQYFGPGTRLTVT.

The J gene is TRBJ2-2, the V gene TRBV7-9; maybe TRBD1 (6 bases). Trimming removed 4 bases at V and 7 bases at J, with 10 bases between. Germline V gene data show CDR1 as SEHNR and CDR2 as FQNEAQ (reference sequence). CDR3 length: 13 residues. The CDR3 DNA follows: TGTGCCAGCAGCTACAGGGTCGGCGGGGAGCTGTTTTTT. Its protein is CASSYRVGGELFF.

This chain joins TRBV9 and TRBJ1-2, with TRBD1 matching 11 bases. V lost 4 bases, J lost 3 bases, and 8 bases stayed unmatched. From germline, CDR1 is SGDLS and CDR2 YYNGEE. The CDR3 loop spans 16 amino acids. The CDR3 coding sequence is TGTGCCAGCAGCCCCCCTTGGACAGGGGGCGACTATGGCTACACCTTC. It yields the protein CASSPPWTGGDYGYTF.

The chain links TRBV10-3 to TRBJ1-3, with D perhaps matching TRBD1 (5 bases). Germline CDR1 ENHRY, CDR2 SYGVKD. The CDR3 runs to 15 residues. Trimming stripped 3 bases from V and 1 base from J, with 10 bases between. Here the CDR3 reads CAISDGGRSGNTIYF. The DNA for the CDR3 is TGTGCCATCAGTGATGGGGGGAGATCTGGAAACACCATATATTTT.

The chain recombines TRBV10-3 with TRBJ2-1; D not certain. Germline V gene sequence: CDR1 ENHRY, CDR2 SYGVKD. This CDR3 has 16 residues. Trimming took off 2 bases at V and 0 bases at J, with 11 bases between the two ends. The CDR3 DNA sequence: TGTGCCATCAGTGAGAGAGCACCGAGCTCCTACAATGAGCAGTTCTTC. Translating gives CAISERAPSSYNEQFF.

Only one count was recorded for this clone. V usage is TRBV12-3 or TRBV12-4 and J usage is TRBJ1-2; 7 nucleotides align to TRBD1. Trimming at V came to 6 bases and at J to 7 bases, leaving 8 bases not matched to a gene. CDR3 length: 13 amino acids. The CDR3 DNA is TGTGCCAGCAGCTTACAGGGGATCACTGGCTACACCTTC. Its translation is CASSLQGITGYTF.

The chain uses TRBV6-5 and TRBJ1-2; D unresolved. Germline loops: CDR1 MNHEY, CDR2 SVGAGI. The CDR3 spans 14 residues. The V and J ends lost 7 bases and 4 bases respectively, with 16 bases between them. This chain's CDR3 is CASTGDQKSYGYTF. CDR3 bases: TGTGCCAGCACGGGAGACCAAAAAAGCTATGGCTACACCTTC.

This chain uses TRBV5-4 with TRBJ2-3; 8 bases line up with TRBD2. This CDR3 region has 16 residues. Trimming at V came to 5 bases and at J to 4 bases, leaving 12 bases not matched to a gene. The V gene's germline CDR1 is SGHNT and CDR2 YYREEE (reference sequence). The CDR3 DNA follows: TGTGCCAGCAGTTTTAGGCTAGCGGGCCCTCCAGATACGCAGTATTTT. It specifies CASSFRLAGPPDTQYF.

This sequence joins TRBV14 and TRBJ2-5; 8 bases match TRBD1. This CDR3 spans 16 amino acids. Germline CDR1 reads SGHDN; CDR2 reads FVKESK. After removal of 4 bases from V and 0 bases from J, the junction contained 7 bases not matched to a gene. The CDR3 region has the DNA TGTGCCAGCAGCCGTTCAAGGACAGGGTACCAAGAGACCCAGTACTTC. Its translation: CASSRSRTGYQETQYF.

CDR3 nucleotide sequence: TGTGCCAGCAGCTTAGTCTTGGCAGCCGGGGAGCTGTTTTTT. As protein: CASSLVLAAGELFF. The genes are TRBV11-1 and TRBJ2-2; the D is unclear. The germline gives CDR1 SGHAT, CDR2 FQDESV (reference sequence). The CDR3 is made up of 14 amino acids. With 1 base removed from V and 6 bases from J, the gap between germline ends came to 9 bases.

The chain joins TRBV10-3 to TRBJ2-1, with 7 bases matching TRBD1. Trimming removed 6 bases from V and 5 bases from J; junction bases left unmatched: 7. The CDR3 spans 14 residues. Looked up from germline, CDR1 is ENHRY and CDR2 is SYGVKD. CDR3 amino acids: CAIRTGRGDNEQFF. The DNA of the CDR3 is TGTGCCATCAGGACAGGGAGAGGGGACAATGAGCAGTTCTTC.

V is TRBV5-1 and J is TRBJ1-2; 8 bases line up with TRBD1. The CDR3 is made up of 13 amino acids. Germline lookup yields CDR1 SGHRS and CDR2 YFSETQ. J gave up 6 bases and V 3 bases, and 4 bases lay outside the gene matches. The CDR3 DNA sequence: TGCGCCAGCAGCTCGCCGACAGGGGATGGCTACACCTTC. Translation gives CASSSPTGDGYTF.

This clone has only a few counts. V and J are TRBV30 and TRBJ1-4; 8 positions agree with TRBD1. The CDR3 extends over 13 amino acids. V lost 4 bases and J lost 8; bases outside the gene matches: 6. Germline V gives CDR1 GTSNPN, CDR2 SVGIG (reference sequence). The CDR3, as DNA: TGTGCCTGGAACGGACAGGGTGGGGAAAAACTGTTTTTT. This codes for CAWNGQGGEKLFF.